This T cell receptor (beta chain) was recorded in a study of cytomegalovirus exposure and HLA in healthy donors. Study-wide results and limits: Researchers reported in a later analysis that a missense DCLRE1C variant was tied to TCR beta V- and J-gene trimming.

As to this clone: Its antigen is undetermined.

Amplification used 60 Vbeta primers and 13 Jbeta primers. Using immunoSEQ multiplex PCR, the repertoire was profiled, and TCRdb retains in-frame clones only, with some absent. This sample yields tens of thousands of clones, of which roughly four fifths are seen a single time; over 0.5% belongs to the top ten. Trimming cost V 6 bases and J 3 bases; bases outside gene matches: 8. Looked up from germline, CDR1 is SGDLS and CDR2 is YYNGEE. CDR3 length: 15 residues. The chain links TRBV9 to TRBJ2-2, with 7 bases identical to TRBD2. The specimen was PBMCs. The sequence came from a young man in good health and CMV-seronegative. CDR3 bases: TGTGCCAGCACCCGGAGCGGGAAGCACACCGGGGAGCTGTTTTTT. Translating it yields CASTRSGKHTGELFF.